The rows below give T cell receptor beta chains drawn from one sample of a study of blood T cells in healthy people across ages. TCRdb independently ran MiXCR on the 5' RACE reads; one entry per CDR3 protein. The sample consists of 630,000 or so distinct CDR3 sequences, roughly 31% of them appearing once. Sequenced input: blood. The receptor source for this set is a woman aged 80 or over in good health. Each CDR3 is given with its conserved first and last residue. Fields, in order: D gene, V gene, J gene, clone size, CDR3 DNA, CDR3 protein. The D gene is left open where the match is weak. The listing skips clone size in some rows; elsewhere it reads once, few, many or a size class.

d_call: .; v_call: TRBV28; j_call: TRBJ2-1; clone_size: .; cdr3_nt: TGTGCCAGCAGCCCACCCGGGACCTACAATGAGCAGTTCTTC; cdr3_aa: CASSPPGTYNEQFF
d_call: .; v_call: TRBV20-1; j_call: TRBJ2-5; clone_size: once; cdr3_nt: TGCAGTGCTAGGGTATGGGCCCAAGAGACCCAGTACTTC; cdr3_aa: CSARVWAQETQYF
d_call: TRBD1; v_call: TRBV7-2; j_call: TRBJ2-5; clone_size: many; cdr3_nt: TGTGCCAGCAGCTTAGTACCCGGGACAGGGACTCTCCAAGAGACCCAGTACTTC; cdr3_aa: CASSLVPGTGTLQETQYF
d_call: .; v_call: TRBV10-3; j_call: TRBJ1-2; clone_size: many; cdr3_nt: TGTGCCATCAGTGACCCTTCCAGGGGAAGAACTAACTATGGCTACACCTTC; cdr3_aa: CAISDPSRGRTNYGYTF
d_call: .; v_call: TRBV6-2/TRBV6-3; j_call: TRBJ2-1; clone_size: many; cdr3_nt: TGTGCCAGCAGCAAAGACCCAGGTGGAGACTACAATGAGCAGTTCTTC; cdr3_aa: CASSKDPGGDYNEQFF
d_call: .; v_call: TRBV18; j_call: TRBJ2-3; clone_size: medium-sized; cdr3_nt: TGTGCCAGCTCACCACCGAGTGGACGGGCGCGCACAGATACGCAGTATTTT; cdr3_aa: CASSPPSGRARTDTQYF
d_call: .; v_call: TRBV7-9; j_call: TRBJ1-6; clone_size: .; cdr3_nt: TGTGCCAGCAGCTCGTACGGGCTAAATTCACCCCTCCACTTT; cdr3_aa: CASSSYGLNSPLHF
d_call: .; v_call: TRBV7-9; j_call: TRBJ1-4; clone_size: .; cdr3_nt: TGTGCCAGCATCAAAACCGTCCAGGGAGGAAAACTGTTTTTT; cdr3_aa: CASIKTVQGGKLFF
d_call: TRBD1; v_call: TRBV11-2; j_call: TRBJ1-1; clone_size: .; cdr3_nt: TGTGCCTGCAGCTTGGGGACAGGGGGCACTGAAGCTTTCTTT; cdr3_aa: CACSLGTGGTEAFF
d_call: .; v_call: TRBV2; j_call: TRBJ2-3; clone_size: .; cdr3_nt: TGTGCCAGCAGTGTGTCCGGGGTCGACACAGATACGCAGTATTTT; cdr3_aa: CASSVSGVDTDTQYF
d_call: TRBD1; v_call: TRBV5-1; j_call: TRBJ1-2; clone_size: many; cdr3_nt: TGCGCCAGCAGCCCGCAGACAGGGGGCTATGGCTACACCTTC; cdr3_aa: CASSPQTGGYGYTF
d_call: TRBD1; v_call: TRBV5-1; j_call: TRBJ2-1; clone_size: many; cdr3_nt: TGCGCCAGCAGCCCAGGGGGCGCTTACAATGAGCAGTTCTTC; cdr3_aa: CASSPGGAYNEQFF
d_call: TRBD1; v_call: TRBV10-3; j_call: TRBJ2-7; clone_size: few; cdr3_nt: TGTGCCATCAGTGGGGTAGCACAGGGGGCCTACGAGCAGTACTTC; cdr3_aa: CAISGVAQGAYEQYF
d_call: .; v_call: TRBV5-1; j_call: TRBJ2-1; clone_size: .; cdr3_nt: TGCGCCAGCAGCTTGGGGGCAGGGGCCAATGAGCAGTTCTTC; cdr3_aa: CASSLGAGANEQFF
d_call: .; v_call: TRBV5-1; j_call: TRBJ2-3; clone_size: .; cdr3_nt: TGCGCCAGCAGCTTGGAGGCCCGAACAGATACGCGGTATTTT; cdr3_aa: CASSLEARTDTRYF
d_call: .; v_call: TRBV5-1; j_call: TRBJ2-7; clone_size: many; cdr3_nt: TGCGCCAGCAGCTTGGCCGGCTACGCCCAGATCCACGAGCAGTACTTC; cdr3_aa: CASSLAGYAQIHEQYF
d_call: .; v_call: TRBV6-1; j_call: TRBJ1-4; clone_size: few; cdr3_nt: TGTGCCAGCAGTCCGGGACATTCGAACGAAAAACTGTTTTTT; cdr3_aa: CASSPGHSNEKLFF
d_call: .; v_call: TRBV12-3/TRBV12-4; j_call: TRBJ2-5; clone_size: .; cdr3_nt: TGTGCCAGCAGTTTAAGAGGAACCCAGGCCAATGAGCAGTACTTC; cdr3_aa: CASSLRGTQANEQYF
d_call: TRBD2; v_call: TRBV29-1; j_call: TRBJ2-7; clone_size: once; cdr3_nt: TGCAGCGTCGTGACTAGCACCCACGAGCAGTACTTC; cdr3_aa: CSVVTSTHEQYF
d_call: TRBD1; v_call: TRBV6-5; j_call: TRBJ1-6; clone_size: .; cdr3_nt: TGTGCCAGCAGTGGACAGGGAGCTGGGTCACCCCTCCACTTT; cdr3_aa: CASSGQGAGSPLHF
d_call: .; v_call: TRBV12-3/TRBV12-4; j_call: TRBJ2-5; clone_size: many; cdr3_nt: TGTGCCAGCAGTTTAAGTTTCTGGGGGGACAAGACCCAGTACTTC; cdr3_aa: CASSLSFWGDKTQYF
d_call: TRBD1; v_call: TRBV5-1; j_call: TRBJ2-3; clone_size: many; cdr3_nt: TGCGCCAGCATGACAGGGGCCACAGATACGCAGTATTTT; cdr3_aa: CASMTGATDTQYF
d_call: TRBD1; v_call: TRBV6-5; j_call: TRBJ1-5; clone_size: few; cdr3_nt: TGTGCCAGCAGTTACTGGGGCCGGGACAGATTTATGGATCGTCAGCCCCAGCATTTT; cdr3_aa: CASSYWGRDRFMDRQPQHF
d_call: .; v_call: TRBV6-5; j_call: TRBJ1-1; clone_size: few; cdr3_nt: TGTGCCAGCAGTTCGCGGACAGCGAACACTGAAGCTTTCTTT; cdr3_aa: CASSSRTANTEAFF
d_call: .; v_call: TRBV9; j_call: TRBJ2-3; clone_size: many; cdr3_nt: TGTGCCAGCAGCCCATGGGAGCGATCGGCAGATACGCAGTATTTT; cdr3_aa: CASSPWERSADTQYF
d_call: TRBD2; v_call: TRBV6-2/TRBV6-3; j_call: TRBJ2-2; clone_size: .; cdr3_nt: TGTACCAGCGGTACTAGCGGGACCGGGGAGCTGTTTTTT; cdr3_aa: CTSGTSGTGELFF
d_call: .; v_call: TRBV5-1; j_call: TRBJ2-6; clone_size: many; cdr3_nt: TGCGCCAGCAGCTTGGCCAGTAACTCTGGGGCCAACGTCCTGACTTTC; cdr3_aa: CASSLASNSGANVLTF
d_call: TRBD2; v_call: TRBV2; j_call: TRBJ2-1; clone_size: many; cdr3_nt: TGTGCCAGCAGAGAACTAGCGGGGGGATACAATGAGCAGTTCTTC; cdr3_aa: CASRELAGGYNEQFF
d_call: TRBD1; v_call: TRBV7-8; j_call: TRBJ2-3; clone_size: many; cdr3_nt: TGTGCCAGCAGTTTGGACAGGACGAGCACAGATACGCAGTATTTT; cdr3_aa: CASSLDRTSTDTQYF
d_call: TRBD2; v_call: TRBV5-1; j_call: TRBJ2-3; clone_size: many; cdr3_nt: TGCGCCAGCAGCTGGAGGGAGGGAACAGATACGCAGTATTTT; cdr3_aa: CASSWREGTDTQYF
d_call: TRBD1; v_call: TRBV12-3/TRBV12-4; j_call: TRBJ1-1; clone_size: few; cdr3_nt: TGTGCCAGCAGTTTAGGACAGGGGTCGAACACTGAAGCTTTCTTT; cdr3_aa: CASSLGQGSNTEAFF
d_call: .; v_call: TRBV27; j_call: TRBJ2-3; clone_size: .; cdr3_nt: TGTGCCAGCAGTTTACCGGGGGGCCTTGTAGATACGCAGTATTTT; cdr3_aa: CASSLPGGLVDTQYF
d_call: TRBD2; v_call: TRBV20-1; j_call: TRBJ2-3; clone_size: .; cdr3_nt: TGCAGTGCTAGTCGGACTAGCGGGACCTCTAACACAGATACGCAGTATTTT; cdr3_aa: CSASRTSGTSNTDTQYF
d_call: TRBD1; v_call: TRBV3-1; j_call: TRBJ1-2; clone_size: .; cdr3_nt: TGTGCCAGCAGCCAAGATCCTAGACAGGGATCTAACTATGGCTACACCTTC; cdr3_aa: CASSQDPRQGSNYGYTF
d_call: .; v_call: TRBV6-5; j_call: TRBJ2-1; clone_size: .; cdr3_nt: TGTGCCAGCAGTTTTCAGTTACCCTCCTACAATGAGCAGTTCTTC; cdr3_aa: CASSFQLPSYNEQFF
d_call: .; v_call: TRBV20-1; j_call: TRBJ2-7; clone_size: many; cdr3_nt: TGCAGTGCTCCGGGGGACTTCTCCTACGAGCAGTACTTC; cdr3_aa: CSAPGDFSYEQYF
d_call: TRBD1; v_call: TRBV7-9; j_call: TRBJ1-1; clone_size: few; cdr3_nt: TGTGCCAGCAGCCCGACCCCCTTTGGACAGGGGAACACTGAAGCTTTCTTT; cdr3_aa: CASSPTPFGQGNTEAFF
d_call: TRBD1; v_call: TRBV6-5; j_call: TRBJ1-5; clone_size: many; cdr3_nt: TGTGCCAGCAGTTACCGGACAGGGAATCAGCCCCAGCATTTT; cdr3_aa: CASSYRTGNQPQHF
d_call: TRBD2; v_call: TRBV3-1; j_call: TRBJ2-7; clone_size: many; cdr3_nt: TGTGCCAGCAGCCAAGGGGGAGGGCCTTCCTACGAGCAGTACTTC; cdr3_aa: CASSQGGGPSYEQYF
d_call: TRBD2; v_call: TRBV5-1; j_call: TRBJ2-3; clone_size: many; cdr3_nt: TGCGCCAGCAGCCGGGGGGGACGGAGCACAGATACGCAGTATTTT; cdr3_aa: CASSRGGRSTDTQYF
d_call: TRBD2; v_call: TRBV20-1; j_call: TRBJ2-7; clone_size: .; cdr3_nt: TGCGGTGCTTCGACTAGCGGGGGGACCGAGCAGTACTTC; cdr3_aa: CGASTSGGTEQYF
d_call: .; v_call: TRBV7-2; j_call: TRBJ2-7; clone_size: few; cdr3_nt: TGTGCCAGCAGCTTAATCGGGGCGGGCGAGCAGTACTTC; cdr3_aa: CASSLIGAGEQYF
d_call: TRBD1; v_call: TRBV7-2; j_call: TRBJ2-1; clone_size: .; cdr3_nt: TGTGCCAGCAGCTTAGTCGGGACAGGGGCAAGCTCCTACAACGGGCAGTTCTTC; cdr3_aa: CASSLVGTGASSYNGQFF
d_call: .; v_call: TRBV5-1; j_call: TRBJ1-6; clone_size: .; cdr3_nt: TGCGCCAGCAGCGATCAGGTTTCACCCCTCCACTTT; cdr3_aa: CASSDQVSPLHF
d_call: .; v_call: TRBV20-1; j_call: TRBJ2-3; clone_size: many; cdr3_nt: TGCAGTGCTACCCTCCCCCCGGATACGCAGTATTTT; cdr3_aa: CSATLPPDTQYF
d_call: .; v_call: TRBV13; j_call: TRBJ2-1; clone_size: .; cdr3_nt: TGTGCCAACAGCTTCCTCAGGGGCGGTGAGCAGTTCTTC; cdr3_aa: CANSFLRGGEQFF
d_call: .; v_call: TRBV21-1; j_call: TRBJ2-5; clone_size: many; cdr3_nt: TGTGCCAGCAGCAAGGAGTGGGAAGAGACCCAGTACTTC; cdr3_aa: CASSKEWEETQYF
d_call: TRBD1; v_call: TRBV5-1; j_call: TRBJ1-6; clone_size: many; cdr3_nt: TGCGCCAGCAGCCGGGAGGTGGGACAGGGTGTATCACCCCTCCACTTT; cdr3_aa: CASSREVGQGVSPLHF
d_call: .; v_call: TRBV29-1; j_call: TRBJ1-2; clone_size: many; cdr3_nt: TGCAGCGTGGAAATCCCGGGTCGGGATGGCTACACCTTC; cdr3_aa: CSVEIPGRDGYTF
d_call: .; v_call: TRBV2; j_call: TRBJ1-2; clone_size: many; cdr3_nt: TGTGCCAGCAGCCACGGACAGTTAGCTAACTATGGCTACACCTTC; cdr3_aa: CASSHGQLANYGYTF
d_call: .; v_call: TRBV6-4; j_call: TRBJ2-3; clone_size: many; cdr3_nt: TGTGCCAGCAGTGACTCGTGGCCTACAGATACGCAGTATTTT; cdr3_aa: CASSDSWPTDTQYF
d_call: .; v_call: TRBV7-2; j_call: TRBJ1-5; clone_size: many; cdr3_nt: TGTGCCAGCAGCTTAGAAGGGGGTTATAGCAATCAGCCCCAGCATTTT; cdr3_aa: CASSLEGGYSNQPQHF
d_call: .; v_call: TRBV5-1; j_call: TRBJ1-2; clone_size: many; cdr3_nt: TGCGCCAGCAGCTTGGTAGGGGGAGCCTACACCTTC; cdr3_aa: CASSLVGGAYTF
d_call: .; v_call: TRBV30; j_call: TRBJ1-2; clone_size: .; cdr3_nt: TGTGCCTGGACTGGATTCGTGGGGGGCGCGGGCGGCTACACCTTC; cdr3_aa: CAWTGFVGGAGGYTF